One sample yielded the 27 T cell receptor beta chains listed below, sequenced in a study of OX40 agonist ivuxolimab in advanced cancers. Libraries were prepared by immunoSEQ multiplex PCR; TCRdb keeps only in-frame clonotypes and omits some of them. The data hold approximately 30,000 clones, with 92% observed a single time. The specimen comprised CD4+ or CD8+ T cells sorted from blood, sampled in a trial of the OX40 agonist ivuxolimab. The receptors here all came from an adult with an advanced solid tumor such as melanoma, head and neck, liver or kidney cancer.

This clone appeared once. The chain joins TRBV11-2 to TRBJ1-3, with a tentative D call TRBD1 (5 bases). Trimming removed 1 base from V and 5 bases from J, with 15 bases in between. This CDR3 spans 16 amino acids. The V gene's germline CDR1 is SGHAT and CDR2 FQNNGV. CDR3 amino acids: CASSLGRGAGRNTIYF. The CDR3 nucleotides are TGTGCCAGCAGCTTAGGTCGTGGGGCAGGGAGAAACACCATATATTTT.

Details on this clone: A read error may produce the germline difference seen at one junction end. CDR3: CASSLEQSYEQYF. CDR3 DNA: TGTGCCAGCAGCTTGGAACAATCTTACGAGCAGTACTTC. J is TRBJ2-7 and V is TRBV5-3; unclear D gene. TRBV5-3 is designated an ORF whose function remains uncertain. CDR3 length equals 13 residues.

CDR3 coding DNA: TGTGCCAGCAGTTTTCCCCCGGGGAGCGGATTCTCCTACGAGCAGTACTTC. As protein: CASSFPPGSGFSYEQYF. The rearrangement uses TRBV28 and TRBJ2-7; the D gene is possibly TRBD2 (5 bases). This CDR3 has 17 residues. The germline CDR1 and CDR2 sequences are MDHEN and SYDVKM. V was pared by 3 bases and J by 0 bases, with 18 bases between.

The rearrangement uses TRBV28 and TRBJ2-7, with TRBD1 identical over 8 bases. Unmatched junction bases numbered 3, after V lost 2 bases and J lost 3 bases. Germline CDR1 reads MDHEN; CDR2 reads SYDVKM. This CDR3 has 14 residues. The DNA for the CDR3 is TGTGCCAGCAGTTTAGTCGGACAGGGCTACGAGCAGTACTTC. It translates to CASSLVGQGYEQYF.

This chain joins TRBV12-5 and TRBJ1-5; D is unresolved. V was cut by 7 bases and J by 7 bases, with 11 bases left in between. The germline V gene has CDR1 LGHNT and CDR2 FRNRAP. The CDR3 totals 12 residues. For the CDR3, the DNA is TGTGCTAGTGTCCAGTTCAGCCAGCCCCAGCATTTT. Its protein product is CASVQFSQPQHF.

This chain joins TRBV27 and TRBJ2-1; D tentatively reads TRBD1 or TRBD2 (5 bases each). There are 18 residues in the CDR3. Germline CDR1 is MNHEY and CDR2 is SMNVEV (reference sequence). Trimming stripped 2 bases from V and 7 bases from J, with 24 bases between. The CDR3 loop is CASSLTREVGGNRNEQFF. CDR3 sequence (DNA): TGTGCCAGCAGTTTAACGAGGGAAGTTGGGGGAAACCGGAATGAGCAGTTCTTC.

This chain joins TRBV27 and TRBJ2-1, with a possible D match to TRBD1 (5 bases). CDR3 length: 18 amino acids. Trimming took 10 bases from V and 6 from J, leaving 31 bases between them. Germline CDR1 MNHEY, CDR2 SMNVEV (reference sequence). CDR3 bases: TGTGCCACCAACACACTTGTAGGGGCCCTGGTTGCCGTCAATGAGCAGTTCTTC. This gives the protein CATNTLVGALVAVNEQFF.

The CDR3 DNA sequence: TGTGCCAGCGGAGTACTTGAGCAGGGTAGTTCAGATACGCAGTATTTT. This translates into CASGVLEQGSSDTQYF. The chain has TRBV7-9 and TRBJ2-3, with a tentative D call TRBD1 (5 bases). With 8 bases removed from V and 4 bases from J, the gap between germline ends came to 22 bases. This CDR3 has 16 residues. Germline CDR1 SEHNR, CDR2 FQNEAQ (reference sequence).

The chain has TRBV7-7 and TRBJ2-2, with 10 bases matching TRBD2. The germline V gene has CDR1 SSHAT and CDR2 FNYEAQ (reference sequence). After removal of 2 bases from V and 5 bases from J, the junction contained 11 bases not matched to a gene. The CDR3 has 18 amino acids. The CDR3 region has the DNA TGTGCCAGCAGCTTAACCCCCCCACTAGCGGGGAGGACCGGGGAGCTGTTTTTT. Its protein is CASSLTPPLAGRTGELFF.

This clone was picked up one time. The V call is TRBV4-3, the J call TRBJ2-2; D is perhaps TRBD1 or TRBD2 (5 bases each). Germline assignment: CDR1 LGHNA and CDR2 YSLEER. The CDR3 is 16 residues long. Trimming removed 0 bases from V and 5 bases from J, with 13 bases in between. The CDR3 sequence: CASSQEGEVGTGELFF. CDR3 DNA: TGCGCCAGCAGCCAAGAGGGGGAAGTTGGAACCGGGGAGCTGTTTTTT.

This rearrangement joins TRBV11-1 to TRBJ1-5; D uncertain. The CDR3 runs 15 residues. Germline V CDR1 and CDR2: SGHAT, FQDESV (reference sequence). Trimming cost V 3 bases and J 0 bases, with 9 bases left between them. Here the CDR3 reads CASSFGADSNQPQHF. The CDR3 DNA reads as TGTGCCAGCAGCTTTGGTGCGGATAGCAATCAGCCCCAGCATTTT.

This clone has just one count. The CDR3 sequence: CASSLGFRSGEQYF. Written as DNA, the CDR3 is TGTGCCAGCAGCTTGGGCTTTAGGTCGGGTGAGCAGTACTTC. V gene TRBV5-4 combines with J gene TRBJ2-7; D is unclear. From germline, CDR1 is SGHNT and CDR2 YYREEE (reference sequence). This CDR3 is 14 amino acids long. Between the trimmed V and J ends, which lost 0 bases and 7 bases, there was a span of 14 bases.

The chain employs TRBV11-2 and TRBJ2-1; 7 bases match TRBD2. There are 17 residues in the CDR3. Unmatched junction bases numbered 14, after V lost 5 bases and J lost 4 bases. Germline lookup yields CDR1 SGHAT and CDR2 FQNNGV. This CDR3 reads CASSTMTRAGIYNEQFF. CDR3 DNA sequence: TGTGCCAGCAGCACCATGACTAGAGCGGGGATATACAATGAGCAGTTCTTC.

The V call is TRBV27, the J call TRBJ2-7; TRBD1 matches at 7 bases. The V gene end was trimmed by 2 bases and the J gene end by 2 bases; junction bases not matched to a gene: 3. CDR1 is MNHEY, CDR2 SMNVEV, per germline (reference sequence). The CDR3 spans 14 residues. CDR3 residues: CASSLPDRAYEQYF. The CDR3 DNA reads TGTGCCAGCAGTTTACCCGACAGGGCCTACGAGCAGTACTTC.

This clone was seen just once. The chain couples TRBV6-5 to TRBJ2-7, with D possibly being TRBD1 or TRBD2 (7 bases each). The germline gives CDR1 MNHEY, CDR2 SVGAGI. V lost 5 bases and J lost 6, with 17 bases in between. The CDR3 is 14 amino acids. For the CDR3, the DNA is TGTGCCAGCAGTACCGGCAGGGGGGGAACCGAGCAGTACTTC. Its translation is CASSTGRGGTEQYF.

V and J are TRBV28 and TRBJ2-3; D is tentatively TRBD1 or TRBD2 (5 bases each). The germline gives CDR1 MDHEN, CDR2 SYDVKM. This CDR3 region has 18 residues. Trimming took 3 bases from V and 2 from J, leaving 21 bases between them. CDR3 sequence: CASSFGLYRGTDTDTQYF. In DNA, the CDR3 is TGTGCCAGCAGTTTCGGGCTCTATAGAGGGACCGACACAGATACGCAGTATTTT. Together with reference TRBV28 and TRBJ2-3, the CDR3 gives the full variable domain: DVKVTQSSRYLVKRTGEKVFLECVQDMDHENMFWYRQDPGLGLRLIYFSYDVKMKEKGDIPEGYSVSREKKERFSLILESASTNQTSMYLCASSFGLYRGTDTDTQYFGPGTRLTVL.

The chain employs TRBV10-3 and TRBJ2-3; a possible D gene is TRBD1 (6 bases). Germline V gene data show CDR1 as ENHRY and CDR2 as SYGVKD. Trimming removed 6 bases at V and 2 bases at J, with 33 bases between. CDR3 size: 21 residues. The CDR3 sequence: CAIREGQPLGSPPQNTDTQYF. The CDR3 coding sequence is TGTGCCATCAGGGAAGGACAGCCCCTGGGATCCCCCCCCCAAAACACAGATACGCAGTATTTT.

The chain combines TRBV28 with TRBJ2-2; no reliable D call. V was shortened by 4 bases and J by 3 bases, with 9 bases between the two germline ends. The germline V gene encodes CDR1 MDHEN and CDR2 SYDVKM. The CDR3 extends over 14 amino acids. CDR3 residues: CASSSIPYTGELFF. The CDR3 DNA sequence: TGTGCCAGCAGTTCTATTCCATACACCGGGGAGCTGTTTTTT. Full variable domain (rest looked up from reference TRBV28 and TRBJ2-2): DVKVTQSSRYLVKRTGEKVFLECVQDMDHENMFWYRQDPGLGLRLIYFSYDVKMKEKGDIPEGYSVSREKKERFSLILESASTNQTSMYLCASSSIPYTGELFFGEGSRLTVL.

This clone has just one count. The rearrangement links TRBV11-2 to TRBJ2-5; 7 nucleotides agree with TRBD1. With 1 base clipped from V and 1 base from J, the junction kept 6 bases outside the gene matches. This CDR3 spans 16 amino acids. From germline, CDR1 is SGHAT and CDR2 FQNNGV. CDR3 DNA sequence: TGTGCCAGCAGCTTAGTTTGGTGGGACAGCCAAGAGACCCAGTACTTC. Its protein is CASSLVWWDSQETQYF.

This clone was seen just once. V and J are TRBV11-3 and TRBJ2-3; 9 nucleotides line up with TRBD1. This CDR3 is built from 13 residues. CDR1 and CDR2 from the germline V gene are SGHNT and YENEEA. V shed 4 bases and J 5 bases; nucleotides not matched to a gene: 1. This CDR3 reads CASSSGQGDTQYF. The CDR3 coding sequence is TGTGCCAGCAGCTCGGGACAGGGAGATACGCAGTATTTT.

The rearrangement links TRBV4-3 to TRBJ2-2; 14 bases align to TRBD2. Unmatched junction bases numbered 6, after V lost 0 bases and J lost 3 bases. The CDR3 runs to 19 residues. Germline CDR1 and CDR2: LGHNA and YSLEER. CDR3 sequence reads: CASSQEGLAGVVHTGELFF. The CDR3 DNA is TGCGCCAGCAGCCAAGAGGGACTAGCGGGAGTAGTTCACACCGGGGAGCTGTTTTTT.

This rearrangement joins TRBV7-9 to TRBJ2-1; D unresolved. CDR1 and CDR2 (germline): SEHNR, FQNEAQ (reference sequence). CDR3 length: 12 residues. V dropped 6 bases and J dropped 8 bases, with 11 bases sitting between them. CDR3 sequence (DNA): TGTGCCAGCAGAATTCTAGAGGATGAGCAGTTCTTC. Protein sequence: CASRILEDEQFF.

This chain connects TRBV9 to TRBJ2-1; TRBD2 matches at 10 bases. Germline V gene lookup returns CDR1 SGDLS and CDR2 YYNGEE. Trimming cost V 1 base and J 8 bases; bases outside gene matches: 6. The CDR3 consists of 15 residues. The CDR3 DNA reads TGTGCCAGCAGCGTACCGGGACTAGCGCTGGATGAGCAGTTCTTC. This encodes CASSVPGLALDEQFF.

V is TRBV5-8 and J is TRBJ2-7; D possibly corresponds to TRBD1 (6 bases). V lost 0 bases and J lost 7, with 17 bases in between. CDR1 and CDR2 (germline): SGHTS, YDEGEE. The CDR3 contains 15 residues. The CDR3 reads CASSLGQVPLREQYF. The CDR3 DNA reads TGTGCCAGCAGCTTGGGACAGGTGCCCCTTAGGGAGCAGTACTTC.

For the CDR3, the DNA is TGTGCCAGCAGTTCGGGACAGGGGGATGCTTTCTTT. It codes for CASSSGQGDAFF. The chain uses TRBV7-9 and TRBJ1-1; 11 nucleotides align to TRBD1. This CDR3 contains 12 residues. Germline assignment: CDR1 SEHNR and CDR2 FQNEAQ (reference sequence). Trimming took 6 bases from V and 11 from J; bases not matched to a gene: 5.

The chain links TRBV27 to TRBJ1-1; maybe TRBD1 (6 bases). The CDR3 contains 16 residues. Germline-derived CDR1 and CDR2 are MNHEY and SMNVEV (reference sequence). Trimming removed 5 bases at V and 3 bases at J, with 19 bases between. The CDR3 region has the DNA TGTGCCAGCAGTCCGTGGGGGGAGGGGGTAGACACTGAAGCTTTCTTT. It is translated as CASSPWGEGVDTEAFF.

This chain uses TRBV6-5 with TRBJ1-2; 9 bases match TRBD1. Germline V CDR1 and CDR2: MNHEY, SVGAGI. The V and J ends lost 5 bases and 3 bases, in that order; junction bases with no gene match: 7. This CDR3 comprises 15 residues. The CDR3 DNA reads as TGTGCCAGCAGTCCCGGGGACAGGGTAGACTATGGCTACACCTTC. It specifies CASSPGDRVDYGYTF.